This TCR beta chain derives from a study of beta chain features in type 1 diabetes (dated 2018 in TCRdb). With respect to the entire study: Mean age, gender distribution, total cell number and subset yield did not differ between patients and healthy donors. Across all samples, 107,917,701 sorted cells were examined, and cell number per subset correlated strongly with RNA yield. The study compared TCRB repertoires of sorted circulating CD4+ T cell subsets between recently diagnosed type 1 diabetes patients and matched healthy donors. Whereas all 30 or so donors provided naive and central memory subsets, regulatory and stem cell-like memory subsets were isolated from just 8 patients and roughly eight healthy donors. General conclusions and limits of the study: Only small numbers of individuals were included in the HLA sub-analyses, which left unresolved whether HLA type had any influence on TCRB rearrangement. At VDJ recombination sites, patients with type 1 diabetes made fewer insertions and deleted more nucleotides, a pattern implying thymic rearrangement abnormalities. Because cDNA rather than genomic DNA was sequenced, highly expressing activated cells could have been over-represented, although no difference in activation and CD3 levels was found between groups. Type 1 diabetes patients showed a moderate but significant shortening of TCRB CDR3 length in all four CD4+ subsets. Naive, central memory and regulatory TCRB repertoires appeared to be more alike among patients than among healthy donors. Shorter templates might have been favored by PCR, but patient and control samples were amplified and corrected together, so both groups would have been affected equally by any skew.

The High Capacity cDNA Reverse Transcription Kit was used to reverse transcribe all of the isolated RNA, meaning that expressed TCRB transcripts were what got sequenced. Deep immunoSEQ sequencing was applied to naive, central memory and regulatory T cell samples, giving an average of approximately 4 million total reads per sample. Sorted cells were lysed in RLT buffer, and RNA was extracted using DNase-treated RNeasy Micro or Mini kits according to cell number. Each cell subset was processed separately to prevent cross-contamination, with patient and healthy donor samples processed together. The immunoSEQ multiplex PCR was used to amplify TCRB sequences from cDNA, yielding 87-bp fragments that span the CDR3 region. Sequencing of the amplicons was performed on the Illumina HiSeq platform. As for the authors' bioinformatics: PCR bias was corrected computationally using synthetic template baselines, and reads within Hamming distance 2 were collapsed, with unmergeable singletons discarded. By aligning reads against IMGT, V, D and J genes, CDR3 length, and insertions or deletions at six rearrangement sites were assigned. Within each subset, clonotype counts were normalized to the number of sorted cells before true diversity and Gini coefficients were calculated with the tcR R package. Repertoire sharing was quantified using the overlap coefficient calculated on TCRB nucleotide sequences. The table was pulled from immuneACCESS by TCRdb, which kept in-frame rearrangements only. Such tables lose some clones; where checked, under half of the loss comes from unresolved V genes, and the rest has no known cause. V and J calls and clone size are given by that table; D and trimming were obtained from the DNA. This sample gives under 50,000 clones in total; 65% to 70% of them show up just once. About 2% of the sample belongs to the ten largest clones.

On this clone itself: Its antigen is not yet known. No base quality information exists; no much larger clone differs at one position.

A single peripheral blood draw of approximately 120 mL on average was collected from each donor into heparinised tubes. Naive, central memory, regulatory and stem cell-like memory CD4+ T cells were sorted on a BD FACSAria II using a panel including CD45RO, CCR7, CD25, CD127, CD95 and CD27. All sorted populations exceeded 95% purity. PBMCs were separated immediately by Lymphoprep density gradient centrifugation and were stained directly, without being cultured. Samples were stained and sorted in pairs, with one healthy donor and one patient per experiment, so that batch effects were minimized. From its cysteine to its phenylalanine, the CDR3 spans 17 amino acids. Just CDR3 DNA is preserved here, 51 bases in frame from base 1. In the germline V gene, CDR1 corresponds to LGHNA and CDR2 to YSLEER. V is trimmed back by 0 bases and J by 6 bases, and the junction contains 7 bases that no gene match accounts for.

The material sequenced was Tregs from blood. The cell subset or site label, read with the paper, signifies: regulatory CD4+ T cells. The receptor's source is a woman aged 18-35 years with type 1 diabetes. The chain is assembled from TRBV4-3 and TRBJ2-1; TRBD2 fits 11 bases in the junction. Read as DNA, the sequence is TGCGCCAGCAGCCAAGATATACTAGCGGGAGAAACCAATGAGCAGTTCTTC. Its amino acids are CASSQDILAGETNEQFF.